These 21 T cell receptor beta chains came from one sample sequenced in a study of human T cells and chemical hapten exposure (TCRdb year 2021). The meaning of the sample's time point label: patch test 1, 2 weeks after DPC sensitization. The treatment or condition label, read with the paper, signifies: therapeutic diphenylcyclopropenone sensitization with weekly scalp DPC. The library was made by RACE. The reads were generated on a NextSeq 500. Through fastp at Q25 and MiXCR, TCRdb rebuilt clones from the public reads, retaining in-frame beta chains. Identical CDR3 proteins give one entry, which carries the most common genes and DNA. This sample lists nearly 350,000 distinct CDR3 sequences; about 7% were detected once. About 8% of the sample goes to the ten largest clones. The source material was whole blood, sampled in connection with sensitization to the hapten diphenylcyclopropenone (DPC). The source is a woman aged 18-35 years with alopecia areata. Some clones in this sample may be carry-over from other donors' samples.

The table lists this clonotype with many counts. The gene calls are TRBV7-2 and TRBJ1-2, with 11 bases that match TRBD1. CDR3 length: 13 residues. V lost 5 bases to trimming and J lost 6 bases; unmatched junction nucleotides: 2. Germline V CDR1 and CDR2: SGHTA, FQGNSA. The CDR3: CASSRTGGHGYTF. The CDR3 nucleotides are TGTGCCAGCAGCCGGACAGGGGGCCATGGCTACACCTTC.

The CDR3 loop reads CASSPRDRPPDTQYF. The CDR3 DNA is TGTGCCAGCAGTCCCCGGGACAGGCCCCCAGATACGCAGTATTTT. The chain uses TRBV2 and TRBJ2-3, with 8 bases lining up with TRBD1. Germline V lookup: CDR1 SNHLY, CDR2 FYNNEI. V lost 5 bases and J lost 4; bases outside the gene matches: 8. This CDR3 contains 15 residues.

A few counts support this clonotype. The chain uses TRBV20-1 and TRBJ1-5, with D unclear. In germline, CDR1 is DFQATT, CDR2 SNEGSKA (reference sequence). This CDR3 has 15 residues. V was pared by 0 bases and J by 0 bases, with 9 bases between. In DNA, the CDR3 is TGCAGTGCTAGAGATGTTCAGTATAGCAATCAGCCCCAGCATTTT. Protein product: CSARDVQYSNQPQHF.

This clonotype was seen a few times. The chain employs TRBV10-3 and TRBJ2-2; maybe TRBD2 (5 bases). Between the trimmed V and J ends, which lost 9 bases and 5 bases, there was a span of 16 bases. Germline values: CDR1 ENHRY, CDR2 SYGVKD. The CDR3 runs 14 residues. CDR3 in amino acids: CAIGPGIRTGELFF. CDR3 in DNA: TGTGCCATTGGCCCGGGAATCAGGACCGGGGAGCTGTTTTTT.

On this clonotype: A read error is possible here, since a much larger clone lies one base away. The rearrangement uses TRBV20-1 and TRBJ2-3; D remains unclear. The germline CDR1 and CDR2 sequences are DFQATT and SNEGSKA (reference sequence). The CDR3 is made up of 14 amino acids. The chain's CDR3 is CGAKLGVSTDTQYF. The CDR3 DNA reads as TGCGGTGCTAAATTGGGCGTATCCACAGATACGCAGTATTTT.

There are a few counts of this clonotype. The rearrangement links TRBV24-1 to TRBJ2-1; 9 nucleotides line up with TRBD2. The CDR3 extends over 15 amino acids. With V trimmed by 6 bases and J by 5 bases, 7 bases remained unmatched. CDR1 and CDR2 from the germline V gene are KGHDR and SFDVKD. The DNA of the CDR3 is TGTGCCACCAGTCTTTTTGGCGGGGGGGACAATGAGCAGTTCTTC. Encoded protein: CATSLFGGGDNEQFF.

This clonotype appeared many times. The J gene is TRBJ2-3, the V gene TRBV24-1, with 8 bases matching TRBD1. Germline trimming cut 7 bases from V and 6 bases from J; bases unmatched to any gene: 5. Germline V gene lookup returns CDR1 KGHDR and CDR2 SFDVKD. This CDR3 comprises 13 residues. The CDR3, as DNA: TGTGCCACCAGGGACAGGGCCGGTGATACGCAGTATTTT. Amino acid sequence: CATRDRAGDTQYF.

This clonotype came up a few times. This chain connects TRBV18 to TRBJ2-5; 7 bases are a match to TRBD1. The germline V gene has CDR1 KGHSH and CDR2 LQKENI. The CDR3 is 14 residues long. With 5 bases clipped from V and 0 bases from J, the junction kept 3 bases outside the gene matches. CDR3 in DNA: TGTGCCAGCTCAGGGACAGACTACCAAGAGACCCAGTACTTC. It is translated as CASSGTDYQETQYF.

The CDR3 protein is CASSLGLSQYNSPLHF. The CDR3 nucleotides are TGTGCCAGCAGCTTAGGCCTCTCACAGTACAATTCACCCCTCCACTTT. This chain connects TRBV13 to TRBJ1-6; D is ambiguous. The germline V gene encodes CDR1 PRHDT and CDR2 FYEKMQ (reference sequence). The CDR3 is 16 residues long. The V gene lost 0 bases and the J gene lost 7 bases, with 13 bases spanning the gap.

The gene calls are TRBV2 and TRBJ1-4, with D unclear. V shed 5 bases and J shed 3 bases, with 13 bases lying between them. In germline, CDR1 is SNHLY, CDR2 FYNNEI. The CDR3 length is 15 residues. The CDR3 DNA is TGTGCCAGCAGTCCGGTGGTAGCGGCTAATGAAAAACTGTTTTTT. Amino acids: CASSPVVAANEKLFF.

Points on this clonotype: A much larger clone lies one base from this, so it may be a read error. J is TRBJ2-1 and V is TRBV4-1, with no clear D. V lost 6 bases, J lost 4 bases, and 16 bases lay in between. Germline V gene sequence: CDR1 MGHRA, CDR2 YSYEKL. This CDR3 contains 15 residues. The CDR3 loop is CASRPTVGSYNEQFF. In DNA, the CDR3 is TGCGCCAGCAGACCCACAGTGGGCTCATACAATGAGCAGTTCTTC.

At least ten counts were recorded for this clonotype. CDR3 in DNA: TGTGCCAGCAGTTTAGAAGCAACCGAGCAGTACTTC. This encodes CASSLEATEQYF. The rearrangement uses TRBV12-3 or TRBV12-4 and TRBJ2-7; D uncertain. The CDR3 spans 12 residues. The V and J ends lost 1 base and 6 bases respectively, with 7 bases between them.

This clonotype has just a few counts. The rearrangement uses TRBV5-1 and TRBJ2-7; 8 positions agree with TRBD1. Germline CDR1 and CDR2: SGHRS and YFSETQ. V lost 3 bases and J lost 2; bases outside the gene matches: 4. The CDR3 consists of 14 residues. CDR3 sequence (DNA): TGCGCCAGCAGCTCCGAACAGGGGGCCTACGAGCAGTACTTC. Its translation is CASSSEQGAYEQYF.

This clonotype came up many times. The rearrangement joins TRBV7-9 to TRBJ1-1; D might be TRBD1 (5 bases). From germline, CDR1 is SEHNR and CDR2 FQNEAQ (reference sequence). This CDR3 has 15 amino acids. The V end lost 5 bases, the J end lost 1 base, and 14 bases lay between the germline ends. The DNA for the CDR3 is TGTGCCAGCAGCAGAGAGACAGCTCCGAACACTGAAGCTTTCTTT. Translated: CASSRETAPNTEAFF.

By frequency in the sample, this clonotype is medium-sized. The chain combines TRBV4-1 with TRBJ2-2; D is uncertain. CDR1 MGHRA and CDR2 YSYEKL come from the germline V gene. The CDR3 covers 14 residues. V shed 0 bases and J shed 6 bases, with 8 bases lying between them. The CDR3 sequence: CASSQDGRAGELFF. The CDR3, as DNA: TGCGCCAGCAGCCAAGACGGTAGGGCCGGGGAGCTGTTTTTT.

This clonotype was counted a few times. The chain employs TRBV9 and TRBJ2-3, with D perhaps matching TRBD1 or TRBD2 (5 bases each). Germline CDR1 reads SGDLS; CDR2 reads YYNGEE. This CDR3 has 13 residues. V was cut by 3 bases and J by 6 bases, with 11 bases left in between. CDR3 coding DNA: TGTGCCAGCAGCGACGGGGCCCTCGATACGCAGTATTTT. It yields the protein CASSDGALDTQYF.

The gene calls are TRBV6-5 and TRBJ1-5, with 7 positions matching TRBD1. V lost 6 bases, J lost 2 bases, and 7 bases stayed unmatched. Looked up from germline, CDR1 is MNHEY and CDR2 is SVGAGI. CDR3 length: 15 residues. In nucleotides, the CDR3 is TGTGCCAGCAGCCGGGACAGAAGACGCAATCAGCCCCAGCATTTT. This translates into CASSRDRRRNQPQHF.

This clonotype was counted only a few times. The rearrangement joins TRBV18 to TRBJ2-1, with 12 bases matching TRBD2. The V segment lost 4 bases and the J segment 7 bases; nucleotides outside the gene matches: 5. CDR1 is KGHSH, CDR2 LQKENI, per germline. This CDR3 is 15 amino acids long. This CDR3 reads CASSRTSGASNEQFF. CDR3 nucleotides: TGTGCCAGCTCACGGACTAGCGGGGCTTCTAATGAGCAGTTCTTC.

This clonotype has ten or more counts. The gene calls are TRBV5-1 and TRBJ1-6; D not certain. V was cut by 0 bases and J by 8 bases, with 6 bases left in between. CDR1 SGHRS and CDR2 YFSETQ come from the germline V gene. There are 13 residues in the CDR3. The CDR3 loop is CASSLVIDSPLHF. DNA for the CDR3: TGCGCCAGCAGCTTGGTCATCGATTCACCCCTCCACTTT.

The table lists this clonotype with many counts. This chain links TRBV4-1 with TRBJ2-3; TRBD1 matches 11 bases. This CDR3 spans 16 amino acids. Looked up from germline, CDR1 is MGHRA and CDR2 is YSYEKL. J was trimmed by 5 bases and V by 3 bases; bases with no gene match: 7. In DNA, the CDR3 is TGCGCCAGCAGCCACGCGGACAGGGGGCAGAGAGATACGCAGTATTTT. The encoded protein is CASSHADRGQRDTQYF.

The V and J genes are TRBV7-2 and TRBJ2-3, with 9 bases aligning to TRBD1. The CDR3 consists of 15 residues. Germline-derived CDR1 and CDR2 are SGHTA and FQGNSA. V trimming: 6 bases; J trimming: 4 bases; junction bases outside the gene matches: 8. The CDR3 DNA is TGTGCCAGCAGTATACAGGGGGCCGGTTCAGATACGCAGTATTTT. It yields the protein CASSIQGAGSDTQYF.